These T cell receptor beta chains were read from a single sample in a study of Tregs in tolerant kidney transplant recipients. Measured with immunoSEQ multiplex PCR; TCRdb has only the in-frame clones, and not every one. The sample shows around 52,000 clones, about 83% of them seen only once. Sample: CD4+ T cells from blood. These receptors all come from a human donor in good health. Each CDR3 is given with its conserved first and last residue.

TRBV6-5,TRBJ1-2,CASSYTDGSYGYTF
TRBV5-1,TRBJ2-7,CASSKESRTYEQYF
TRBV19,TRBJ2-5,CASSIGQGAETQYF
TRBV4-3,TRBJ2-3,CASSFRNWTDPVDTQYF
TRBV9,TRBJ1-5,CASIHSNQPQHF
TRBV2,TRBJ2-1,CASSAAYNEQFF
TRBV29-1,TRBJ2-7,CSVEAGSDEQYF
TRBV19,TRBJ1-5,CASSIDARAFPGQPQHF
TRBV7-3,TRBJ2-3,CASSMGGIGDTQYF
TRBV12-5,TRBJ2-2,CASGLVFKDRGGDTGELFF
TRBV19,TRBJ2-3,CASSTGAGTNTQYF
TRBV7-2,TRBJ2-7,CASSLGGSGGYEQYF
TRBV7-2,TRBJ1-2,CASSSTFRQGGGYTF
TRBV6-5,-,CASRELAGGRYEQYF
TRBV19,TRBJ2-6,CASSIDAGANVLTF
TRBV7-2,TRBJ2-7,CASSPGAKEYEQYF
TRBV6-5,TRBJ2-7,CASSITSGIGYEQYF
TRBV30,TRBJ2-7,CAWTKRSISYEQYF
TRBV6-6,TRBJ1-2,CASSHGTLGPYGYTF
TRBV5-1,TRBJ1-1,CASSSRPGTLETEAFF
TRBV5-1,TRBJ1-2,CASSPSGVGDYGYTF
TRBV7-3,TRBJ2-3,CASSFLPPPATDTQYF
TRBV7-8,TRBJ1-1,CASSAYVGDTEAFF
TRBV7-8,TRBJ2-2,CASSLALDRELFF
TRBV5-1,TRBJ1-6,CASSLPGGPGSSYNSPLHF
TRBV7-9,TRBJ2-2,CASSLDRRAGELFF
TRBV6-5,TRBJ2-3,CASSRSGTQYF
TRBV5-1,TRBJ2-5,CASRPPGIQETQYF
TRBV2,TRBJ1-3,CASGRDSGNTIYF
TRBV18,TRBJ2-3,CASSPAPDTQYF
TRBV7-3,TRBJ2-1,CASSSPGTYNEQFF
TRBV9,TRBJ1-1,CASSVGPGADAEAFF